This T cell receptor (beta chain) was sequenced in a study of T cell responses to AZD1222 COVID-19 vaccine. About the study: Analyses pooled second doses at about 4 or about 12 weeks.

Measured with immunoSEQ multiplex PCR; TCRdb has only the in-frame clones, and not every one. The data show some 150,000 clones, roughly 91% seen once. Study results and limitations: In a largely white British group with more females than males, clonal diversity was possibly underestimated.

Comment on this clone: The target antigen is unknown. A junction end diverges from the germline sequence, so it may reflect a read error.

Germline-derived CDR1 and CDR2 are SNHLY and FYNNEI. This CDR3 is built from 11 residues. J is TRBJ2-1 and V is TRBV2; D uncertain. This TCR was sampled from an adult in good health. The sequenced sample was peripheral blood, obtained on day 0 of AZD1222 vaccination. CDR3 sequence (DNA): TGTGCCAGCAGTGAAGGGCCTCGTAGGGTCTTC. Residues: CASSEGPRRVF.